The 13 T cell receptor beta chains listed next were all sequenced from one sample in a study of identical twins (TCRdb year 2016). The receptor library was made with 5' RACE. The sequencing machine was an Illumina HiSeq 2000. Clones were called with MiXCR by TCRdb after fastp trimmed the public reads at Q25, and only in-frame beta chains were retained. Entries that share a CDR3 protein sequence are merged under the most common genes and DNA. Across this sample there are about 730,000 distinct CDR3 sequences, with 21% seen only once. The top ten constitute over 4% of the sample. Another study also made use of these data, one on T cells expressing NK-cell markers.

Sequenced input: PBMCs. Every receptor here comes from a woman under 30 in good health.

This clonotype has just a few counts. This CDR3 is CASSPGQGPQPQHF. CDR3 in DNA: TGTGCCAGCAGTCCCGGACAGGGGCCTCAGCCCCAGCATTTT. This chain uses TRBV12-3 or TRBV12-4 with TRBJ1-5, with TRBD1 identical over 9 bases. V lost 5 bases to trimming and J lost 6 bases; unmatched junction nucleotides: 5. This CDR3 contains 14 residues.

The chain uses TRBV5-1 and TRBJ1-1, with 8 bases aligning to TRBD1. The V gene end was trimmed by 6 bases and the J gene end by 1 base; junction bases not matched to a gene: 2. The CDR3 is 13 residues long. Germline V CDR1 and CDR2: SGHRS, YFSETQ. CDR3 bases: TGCGCCAGCAAGGGACAGGAGAACACTGAAGCTTTCTTT. Its translation is CASKGQENTEAFF.

The genes are TRBV10-1 and TRBJ2-7; 7 bases align to TRBD2. Germline V CDR1 and CDR2: WNHNN, SYGVQD (reference sequence). V dropped 8 bases and J dropped 4; count of bases not matched to a gene: 11. This CDR3 contains 14 residues. The CDR3 region has the DNA TGCGCCAGCTTTAAGGGACTACCTCCTTACGAGCAGTACTTC. This gives the protein CASFKGLPPYEQYF.

This clonotype was seen a handful of times. V is TRBV10-3 and J is TRBJ2-7, with TRBD1 identical over 7 bases. Germline values: CDR1 ENHRY, CDR2 SYGVKD. V gave up 6 bases and J gave up 0 bases; unmatched junction bases: 2. This CDR3 comprises 13 residues. CDR3 loop: CAIRGQDSYEQYF. The CDR3 nucleotides are TGTGCCATCAGAGGACAGGACTCCTACGAGCAGTACTTC.

This clonotype was observed a handful of times. The CDR3 loop is CAISGVQGLAAQETQYF. CDR3 DNA: TGTGCCATCAGTGGGGTTCAGGGACTAGCGGCTCAAGAGACCCAGTACTTC. V usage is TRBV10-3 and J usage is TRBJ2-5; TRBD2 aligns across 11 bases. V trimming: 4 bases; J trimming: 2 bases; junction bases outside the gene matches: 9. CDR1 and CDR2 from the germline V gene are ENHRY and SYGVKD. This CDR3 comprises 17 residues.

The J gene is TRBJ2-1, the V gene TRBV29-1; possibly TRBD2 for D (5 bases). CDR1 SQVTM and CDR2 ANQGSEA come from the germline V gene. The CDR3 is made up of 12 amino acids. V dropped 8 bases and J dropped 7 bases, with 15 bases sitting between them. CDR3 in amino acids: CSLSQSGNEQFF. DNA for the CDR3: TGCAGCCTATCCCAATCGGGGAATGAGCAGTTCTTC.

The chain combines TRBV7-9 with TRBJ2-3; D gene unclear. The CDR3 is made up of 16 amino acids. Looked up from germline, CDR1 is SEHNR and CDR2 is FQNEAQ (reference sequence). Trimming shortened V by 4 bases and J by 0 bases, and 14 bases separated the two germline ends. The CDR3 DNA sequence: TGTGCCAGCAGCTCATTTTTCGGAATTAGCACAGATACGCAGTATTTT. It yields the protein CASSSFFGISTDTQYF.

This clonotype was recorded a few times. This sequence joins TRBV15 and TRBJ2-4; TRBD2 is a possible D gene (6 bases). V shed 0 bases and J shed 2 bases, with 17 bases lying between them. Germline-derived CDR1 and CDR2 are LNHNV and YYDKDF (reference sequence). The CDR3 sequence is 18 residues long. CDR3 amino acids: CATSRDPRESETKNIQYF. The DNA of the CDR3 is TGTGCCACCAGCAGAGATCCGCGGGAATCGGAGACCAAAAACATTCAGTACTTC.

The chain employs TRBV5-1 and TRBJ1-1; 7 positions agree with TRBD1. The CDR3 runs to 16 residues. Germline trimming cut 4 bases from V and 1 base from J; bases unmatched to any gene: 10. CDR1 SGHRS and CDR2 YFSETQ come from the germline V gene. The CDR3 loop is CASSDGYRGKNTEAFF. DNA of the CDR3: TGCGCCAGCAGCGATGGCTACAGGGGAAAGAACACTGAAGCTTTCTTT.

The gene calls are TRBV20-1 and TRBJ2-3; possible D gene TRBD2, 6 bases. The V and J ends lost 3 bases and 2 bases respectively, with 12 bases between them. Germline values: CDR1 DFQATT, CDR2 SNEGSKA (reference sequence). This CDR3 contains 14 residues. This CDR3 is CSARAGSPTDTQYF. CDR3 bases: TGCAGTGCTAGGGCGGGGTCCCCCACAGATACGCAGTATTTT.

The sample holds many counts of this clonotype. V usage is TRBV5-1 and J usage is TRBJ2-7, with 8 bases that match TRBD1. This CDR3 has 14 residues. CDR1 is SGHRS, CDR2 YFSETQ, per germline. Trimming at V came to 4 bases and at J to 3 bases, leaving 6 bases not matched to a gene. CDR3 sequence reads: CASSVDRGNYEQYF. In DNA, the CDR3 is TGCGCCAGCAGCGTCGACAGGGGAAACTACGAGCAGTACTTC.

This clonotype was detected only a few times. This chain uses TRBV4-3 with TRBJ2-1, with 8 bases lining up with TRBD1. J was trimmed by 9 bases and V by 2 bases; bases with no gene match: 9. This CDR3 has 15 residues. In germline, CDR1 is LGHNA, CDR2 YSLEER. Here the CDR3 DNA reads TGCGCCAGCAGCCAACAGGACAGGGTAAAGGTTGAGCAGTTCTTC. Translated, it gives CASSQQDRVKVEQFF.

This clonotype came up a few times. This CDR3 is CASSESRSTSGTDTQYF. In DNA form, the CDR3 reads TGCGCCAGCAGTGAGTCGAGGTCGACTAGCGGCACAGATACGCAGTATTTT. The chain has TRBV10-1 and TRBJ2-3, with 8 bases matching TRBD2. The junction had 6 bases not matched to a gene; V was cut back by 0 bases and J by 1 base. The CDR3 loop spans 17 amino acids. Germline V CDR1 and CDR2: WNHNN, SYGVQD (reference sequence).